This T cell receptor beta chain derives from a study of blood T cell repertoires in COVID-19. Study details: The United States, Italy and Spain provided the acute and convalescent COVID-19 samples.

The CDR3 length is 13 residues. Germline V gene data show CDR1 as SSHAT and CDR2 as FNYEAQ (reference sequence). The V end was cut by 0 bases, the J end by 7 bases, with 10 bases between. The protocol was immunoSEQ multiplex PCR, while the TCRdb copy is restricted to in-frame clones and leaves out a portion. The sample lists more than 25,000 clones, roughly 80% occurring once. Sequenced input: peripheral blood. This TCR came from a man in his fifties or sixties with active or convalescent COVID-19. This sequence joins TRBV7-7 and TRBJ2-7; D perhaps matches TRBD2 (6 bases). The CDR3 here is CASSLAGGTEQYF. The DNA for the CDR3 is TGTGCCAGCAGCTTAGCGGGGGGTACGGAGCAGTACTTC.